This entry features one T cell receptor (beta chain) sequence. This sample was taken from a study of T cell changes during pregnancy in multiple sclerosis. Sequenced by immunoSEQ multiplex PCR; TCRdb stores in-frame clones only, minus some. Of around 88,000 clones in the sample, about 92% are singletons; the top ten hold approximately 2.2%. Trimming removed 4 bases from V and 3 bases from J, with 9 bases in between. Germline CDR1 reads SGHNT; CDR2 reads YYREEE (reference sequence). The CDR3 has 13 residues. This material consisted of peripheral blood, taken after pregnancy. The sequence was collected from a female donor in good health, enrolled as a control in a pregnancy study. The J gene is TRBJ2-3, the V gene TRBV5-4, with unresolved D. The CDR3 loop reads CASSPSWTDTQYF. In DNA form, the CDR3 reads TGTGCCAGCAGCCCAAGCTGGACAGATACGCAGTATTTT. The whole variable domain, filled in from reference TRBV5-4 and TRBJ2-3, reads ETGVTQSPTHLIKTRGQQVTLRCSSQSGHNTVSWYQQALGQGPQFIFQYYREEENGRGNFPPRFSGLQFPNYSSELNVNALELDDSALYLCASSPSWTDTQYFGPGTRLTVL.